A single sample is the source of the 3 T cell receptor beta chains below, sequenced in a study of T cells after yellow fever vaccination (dated by TCRdb to the late 2010s). According to the study, the label for this sample's treatment or condition signals: live attenuated yellow fever vaccine strain. Libraries were built with 5' RACE. The instrument given in TCRdb is Illumina HiSeq 2500. Starting from the raw public reads, TCRdb applied fastp trimming at Q25, assembled clones with MiXCR and retained in-frame beta chains. When rows share a CDR3 protein, they turn into one entry using the most common DNA and genes. The sample profile shows tens of thousands of distinct CDR3 sequences; roughly 6.9% of them were found once. Clones ranked in the top ten supply under 45% of the sample. Sequenced here: CD8+ T cells sorted from PBMCs, sampled around 5 days after the first yellow fever vaccination. These receptors all come from a man aged 18 to 29 who received the YFV17D yellow fever vaccine.

V and J are TRBV7-3 and TRBJ2-7; TRBD1 or TRBD2 may be the D gene (7 bases each). Germline lookup yields CDR1 SGHTA and CDR2 FQGTGA. This CDR3 contains 14 residues. Trimming removed 5 bases from V and 3 bases from J, with 14 bases in between. CDR3 amino acids: CASSPGGGGYEQYF. Written as DNA, the CDR3 is TGTGCCAGCAGCCCAGGGGGGGGCGGCTACGAGCAGTACTTC.

The table lists this clonotype with many counts. This rearrangement joins TRBV12-3 or TRBV12-4 to TRBJ2-5, with 13 positions matching TRBD2. The J segment lost 4 bases and the V segment lost 5 bases, leaving 7 bases of the junction unmatched. The CDR3 has 16 residues. Written as DNA, the CDR3 is TGTGCCAGCAGTCCTACTAGCGGGGGGGGTGGAGAGACCCAGTACTTC. This codes for CASSPTSGGGGETQYF.

This clonotype was recorded a few times. This chain uses TRBV4-3 with TRBJ2-7, with D perhaps TRBD1 (5 bases). V was cut by 1 base and J by 7 bases, with 14 bases left in between. Germline CDR1 reads LGHNA; CDR2 reads YSLEER. This CDR3 region has 14 residues. The CDR3 sequence: CASSQGPGSGEQYF. CDR3 DNA: TGCGCCAGCAGCCAAGGTCCAGGGTCAGGTGAGCAGTACTTC.